The clone carrying this T cell receptor beta chain occurred many times. TCRdb re-derived calls from the RT-PCR reads in MiXCR, one entry per CDR3 protein. The sample shows more than 600,000 distinct CDR3 sequences, approximately 17% of them seen only once. The data were taken from a study of response to subunit inactivated influenza vaccine. The V end lost 4 bases, the J end lost 1 base, and 7 bases lay between the germline ends. The V gene's germline CDR1 is DFQATT and CDR2 SNEGSKA (reference sequence). The CDR3 is 12 amino acids. The chain joins TRBV20-1 to TRBJ1-2, with D perhaps TRBD1 (6 bases). Sequences were derived from PBMCs from blood, sampled more than 4 days after vaccination. This TCR came from a man aged 50 or older who received an inactivated influenza vaccine. This CDR3 reads CSAKDSNYGYTF. Here the CDR3 DNA reads TGCAGTGCTAAGGACAGTAACTATGGCTACACCTTC.